These 15 T cell receptor beta chains were all obtained from the same sample, sequenced in a study of blood T cell repertoires in COVID-19. Measured with immunoSEQ multiplex PCR; TCRdb has only the in-frame clones, and not every one. Among 170,000 or so clones listed, roughly 83% were seen once. The specimen sequenced was peripheral blood. The source of these receptors is a man aged 18 to 29 with active or convalescent COVID-19.

The rearrangement links TRBV10-3 to TRBJ2-1; 7 bases match TRBD1. This CDR3 contains 13 residues. Germline CDR1 reads ENHRY; CDR2 reads SYGVKD. J gave up 5 bases and V 2 bases, and 0 bases lay outside the gene matches. The CDR3 spells CAISEGTDNEQFF. The CDR3 nucleotides are TGTGCCATCAGTGAGGGGACAGACAATGAGCAGTTCTTC.

This chain uses TRBV28 with TRBJ1-1; TRBD1 is a possible D gene (5 bases). The CDR3 extends over 11 amino acids. Germline V gives CDR1 MDHEN, CDR2 SYDVKM. V was shortened by 7 bases and J by 7 bases, with 10 bases between the two germline ends. The CDR3 DNA reads TGTGCCAGCAACGATAGGGGTGAAGCTTTCTTT. Its protein product is CASNDRGEAFF. The variable domain in full, with the rest retrieved from reference TRBV28 and TRBJ1-1, is DVKVTQSSRYLVKRTGEKVFLECVQDMDHENMFWYRQDPGLGLRLIYFSYDVKMKEKGDIPEGYSVSREKKERFSLILESASTNQTSMYLCASNDRGEAFFGQGTRLTVV.

This chain connects TRBV5-8 to TRBJ1-6; D unresolved. V dropped 0 bases and J dropped 0 bases, with 4 bases sitting between them. Germline V gene data show CDR1 as SGHTS and CDR2 as YDEGEE. CDR3 length: 15 residues. The CDR3 loop is CASSLDSSYNSPLHF. The CDR3 region has the DNA TGTGCCAGCAGCTTGGACAGCTCCTATAATTCACCCCTCCACTTT.

The chain couples TRBV14 to TRBJ1-4, with TRBD1 matching over 9 bases. There are 17 residues in the CDR3. V lost 2 bases and J lost 8; bases outside the gene matches: 12. Per the germline V gene, CDR1 is SGHDN and CDR2 is FVKESK. CDR3 DNA: TGTGCCAGCAGCCAATTGGGGACAGGGTGGAAAAGCGAAAAACTGTTTTTT. Protein sequence: CASSQLGTGWKSEKLFF. Supplemented by reference TRBV14 and TRBJ1-4, the full variable domain reads EAGVTQFPSHSVIEKGQTVTLRCDPISGHDNLYWYRRVMGKEIKFLLHFVKESKQDESGMPNNRFLAERTGGTYSTLKVQPAELEDSGVYFCASSQLGTGWKSEKLFFGSGTQLSVL.

The chain recombines TRBV5-1 with TRBJ2-7; the match to TRBD1 covers 7 bases. CDR3 length equals 15 residues. The germline CDR1 and CDR2 sequences are SGHRS and YFSETQ. The V segment lost 4 bases and the J segment 3 bases; nucleotides outside the gene matches: 10. For the CDR3, the DNA is TGCGCCAGCAGCCCCCGGACAGGACTCATCTACGAGCAGTACTTC. It codes for CASSPRTGLIYEQYF.

This chain links TRBV18 with TRBJ1-2, with TRBD1 identical over 10 bases. Germline V gene data show CDR1 as KGHSH and CDR2 as LQKENI. CDR3 length: 15 residues. V shed 3 bases and J 8 bases; nucleotides not matched to a gene: 9. The CDR3 is CASSPGTGDTGGYTF. The DNA of the CDR3 is TGTGCCAGCTCACCTGGGACAGGGGATACGGGAGGCTACACCTTC.

The chain recombines TRBV28 with TRBJ2-2, with D possibly matching TRBD2 (5 bases). Germline V gene data show CDR1 as MDHEN and CDR2 as SYDVKM. V shed 2 bases and J shed 8 bases, with 9 bases lying between them. This CDR3 has 13 residues. The CDR3 sequence: CASSLNRRGELFF. CDR3 nucleotides: TGTGCCAGCAGTTTAAATCGGAGGGGGGAGCTGTTTTTT.

This chain uses TRBV5-1 with TRBJ1-2; a weak D match, TRBD1 (6 bases). CDR3 size: 12 residues. V lost 4 bases, J lost 4 bases, and 8 bases lay in between. Germline assignment: CDR1 SGHRS and CDR2 YFSETQ. The CDR3 DNA follows: TGCGCCAGCAGCGCGGACAGCTATGGCTACACCTTC. This translates into CASSADSYGYTF. The entire variable domain, with the rest obtained from reference TRBV5-1 and TRBJ1-2, is as follows: KAGVTQTPRYLIKTRGQQVTLSCSPISGHRSVSWYQQTPGQGLQFLFEYFSETQRNKGNFPGRFSGRQFSNSRSEMNVSTLELGDSALYLCASSADSYGYTFGSGTRLTVV.

The chain links TRBV7-3 to TRBJ2-1, with TRBD1 matching 11 bases. The CDR3 totals 15 residues. Trimming at V came to 4 bases and at J to 4 bases, leaving 3 bases not matched to a gene. The germline gives CDR1 SGHTA, CDR2 FQGTGA. The CDR3 is CASSWGQGEYNEQFF. CDR3 DNA: TGTGCCAGCAGCTGGGGACAGGGGGAATACAATGAGCAGTTCTTC. The whole variable domain, remainder taken from reference TRBV7-3 and TRBJ2-1, is GAGVSQTPSNKVTEKGKYVELRCDPISGHTALYWYRQSLGQGPEFLIYFQGTGAADDSGLPNDRFFAVRPEGSVSTLKIQRTERGDSAVYLCASSWGQGEYNEQFFGPGTRLTVL.

The rearrangement joins TRBV7-6 to TRBJ2-7; 8 nucleotides agree with TRBD1. Germline assignment: CDR1 SGHVS and CDR2 FNYEAQ. The trim removed 5 bases at V and 2 bases at J, leaving 8 bases unmatched. This CDR3 spans 15 amino acids. The CDR3 region is CASSPQGDGAYEQYF. For the CDR3, the DNA is TGTGCCAGCAGCCCACAGGGGGACGGAGCCTACGAGCAGTACTTC. The full variable domain, in which reference TRBV7-6 and TRBJ2-7 provide the parts outside the CDR3, is GAGVSQSPRYKVTKRGQDVALRCDPISGHVSLYWYRQALGQGPEFLTYFNYEAQQDKSGLPNDRFSAERPEGSISTLTIQRTEQRDSAMYRCASSPQGDGAYEQYFGPGTRLTVT.

This clone occurred a few times. The rearrangement uses TRBV6-5 and TRBJ1-3, with D maybe TRBD1 (6 bases). The CDR3 is 14 amino acids. The ends were cut back, 6 bases at V and 2 bases at J, with 11 bases in the middle. Germline loops: CDR1 MNHEY, CDR2 SVGAGI. The CDR3 DNA sequence: TGTGCCAGCAGGGATTACAGGGCTGGAAACACCATATATTTT. Translating gives CASRDYRAGNTIYF.

This rearrangement joins TRBV12-3 or TRBV12-4 to TRBJ1-5; D unresolved. This CDR3 has 13 residues. The ends were cut back, 5 bases at V and 9 bases at J, with 14 bases in the middle. The CDR3 is CASSAYFGSPQHF. As DNA, the CDR3 is TGTGCCAGCAGTGCTTATTTCGGGTCGCCCCAGCATTTT.

This clone has just one count. V and J are TRBV6-6 and TRBJ1-2; perhaps TRBD1 as D (5 bases). This CDR3 has 14 amino acids. The germline gives CDR1 MNHNY, CDR2 SVGAGI (reference sequence). Trimming pared 2 bases from V and 6 bases from J, leaving 13 bases between. DNA for the CDR3: TGTGCCAGCAGTTACAGGGGCTCTCTCGATGGCTACACCTTC. This codes for CASSYRGSLDGYTF.

The genes are TRBV3-1 (or the pseudogene TRBV3-2) and TRBJ2-3; TRBD2 aligns across 8 bases. Per the germline V gene, CDR1 is LGHDT and CDR2 is YNNKEL (reference sequence). The CDR3 length is 18 residues. The J segment lost 1 base and the V segment lost 3 bases, leaving 12 bases of the junction unmatched. The CDR3 loop reads CASSHPPGSGGRTDTQYF. The CDR3 DNA reads TGTGCCAGCAGCCATCCCCCGGGCAGCGGGGGACGCACAGATACGCAGTATTTT.

There are a few counts of this clone. The chain links TRBV15 to TRBJ1-5, with 8 bases aligning to TRBD1. This CDR3 spans 15 amino acids. Looked up from germline, CDR1 is LNHNV and CDR2 is YYDKDF (reference sequence). The V gene end was trimmed by 3 bases and the J gene end by 4 bases; junction bases not matched to a gene: 5. CDR3 amino acids: CATSRSGQGNQPQHF. In nucleotides, the CDR3 is TGTGCCACCAGCAGGTCCGGACAGGGTAATCAGCCCCAGCATTTT.